The rows below give T cell receptor beta chains drawn from one sample of a study of beta chain features in type 1 diabetes. This table comes from immunoSEQ multiplex PCR, and its TCRdb copy is limited to in-frame clones, with some not included. This table holds about 900,000 clones, about 17% found once. The specimen sequenced was naive CD4+ T cells from blood. Source of these receptors: a woman aged 18 to 35 in good health. Each CDR3 is given with its conserved first and last residue. The D gene is left open where the match is weak. Size tells how often a clone was seen (once, few, many) or the class of an expanded clone, and some rows leave it out.

size,D,J,length,V,CDR3,DNA
few,TRBD2,TRBJ2-7,17,TRBV4-2,CASSQDTSGSYSYEQYF,TGTGCCAGCAGCCAAGATACCAGCGGGAGCTACTCCTACGAGCAGTACTTC
few,-,TRBJ2-2,13,TRBV28,CASSVLGTGELFF,TGTGCCAGCAGTGTTTTAGGGACCGGGGAGCTGTTTTTT
few,-,TRBJ2-5,12,TRBV7-2,CASSLGRLRWYF,TGTGCCAGCAGCTTAGGACGGCTGAGGTGGTACTTC
-,-,TRBJ2-3,13,TRBV7-6,CASSFSVPDTQYF,TGTGCCAGCAGCTTCTCGGTACCAGATACGCAGTATTTT
-,-,TRBJ2-3,14,TRBV5-4,CASSLDSGTDTQYF,TGTGCCAGCAGCCTGGACAGCGGCACAGATACGCAGTATTTT
few,-,TRBJ2-1,14,TRBV5-1,CASTVQGPYNEQFF,TGCGCCAGCACTGTTCAGGGGCCCTACAATGAGCAGTTCTTC
-,-,TRBJ1-1,14,TRBV10-3,CASSPGPWGSEAFF,TGTGCCAGCAGTCCGGGGCCCTGGGGGTCTGAAGCTTTCTTT
-,-,TRBJ1-2,14,TRBV18,CASSPADSRWGYTF,TGTGCCAGCTCACCAGCGGACAGCCGGTGGGGCTACACCTTC
few,TRBD2,TRBJ2-1,18,TRBV25-1,CASSELGTSGRVGYEQFF,TGTGCCAGCAGTGAATTGGGTACTAGCGGGAGGGTGGGCTATGAGCAGTTCTTC
-,-,TRBJ2-5,14,TRBV5-6,CASSFKGRPETQYF,TGTGCCAGCAGCTTCAAGGGAAGGCCGGAGACCCAGTACTTC
-,TRBD2,TRBJ2-5,14,TRBV6-1,CASSSSGRGQTQYF,TGTGCCAGCAGTTCCAGCGGGAGGGGACAGACCCAGTACTTC
-,TRBD1,TRBJ1-1,16,TRBV4-1,CASSPWPRTGNTEAFF,TGCGCCAGCAGCCCGTGGCCGCGGACAGGGAACACTGAAGCTTTCTTT
-,-,TRBJ1-2,13,TRBV21-1,CASNPDREYGYTF,TGTGCCAGCAACCCGGACAGGGAGTATGGCTACACCTTC
few,-,TRBJ2-1,13,TRBV6-6,CASALVRYNEQFF,TGTGCCAGCGCCCTGGTTAGGTACAATGAGCAGTTCTTC